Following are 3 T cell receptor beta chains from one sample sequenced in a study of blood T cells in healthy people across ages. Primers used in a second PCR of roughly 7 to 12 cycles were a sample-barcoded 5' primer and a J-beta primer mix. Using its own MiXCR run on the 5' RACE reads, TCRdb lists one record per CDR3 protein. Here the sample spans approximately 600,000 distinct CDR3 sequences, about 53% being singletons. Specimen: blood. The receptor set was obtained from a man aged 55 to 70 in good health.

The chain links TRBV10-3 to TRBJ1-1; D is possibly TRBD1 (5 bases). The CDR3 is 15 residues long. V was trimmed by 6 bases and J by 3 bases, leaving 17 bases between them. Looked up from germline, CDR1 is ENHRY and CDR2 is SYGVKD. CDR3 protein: CAISGPGKGDTEAFF. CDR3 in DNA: TGTGCCATCAGCGGTCCAGGCAAAGGGGACACTGAAGCTTTCTTT.

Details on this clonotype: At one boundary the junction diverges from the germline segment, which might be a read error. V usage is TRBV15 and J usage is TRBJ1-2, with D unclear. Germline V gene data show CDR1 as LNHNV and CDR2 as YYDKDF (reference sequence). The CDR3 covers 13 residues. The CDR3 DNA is TGTGGCACCAGCAGAGATTTGGAAAGAGGCTACACCTTC. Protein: CGTSRDLERGYTF.

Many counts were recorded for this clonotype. The CDR3 region is CASSLRGKETQYF. DNA for the CDR3: TGCGCCAGCAGCTTGCGGGGGAAAGAGACCCAGTACTTC. The J gene is TRBJ2-5, the V gene TRBV5-1; maybe TRBD2 (6 bases). Germline CDR1 reads SGHRS; CDR2 reads YFSETQ. Trimming shortened V by 1 base and J by 3 bases, and 7 bases separated the two germline ends. The CDR3 length is 13 residues.